The next 4 T cell receptor beta chains were all read from a single sample in a study of CD8 T cells in ankylosing spondylitis. TCRdb passed the 5' RACE reads through MiXCR, listing each CDR3 protein once. The sample includes hundreds of thousands of distinct CDR3 sequences, 8.2% of them seen just once. Sequencing used blood, either unsorted or a sorted T cell fraction (not recorded which). Receptors were obtained from a female donor with ankylosing spondylitis or in good health (not recorded which).

This clonotype was recorded many times. The genes are TRBV20-1 and TRBJ2-5, with 9 positions matching TRBD2. With 1 base clipped from V and 7 bases from J, the junction kept 1 base outside the gene matches. The germline CDR1 and CDR2 sequences are DFQATT and SNEGSKA (reference sequence). The CDR3 runs to 12 residues. CDR3 coding DNA: TGCAGTGCTAGAGGTAGCGGGAGGACCCAGTACTTC. Protein sequence: CSARGSGRTQYF.

In its sample, this clonotype was seen many times. V and J are TRBV20-1 and TRBJ1-5; D is uncertain. CDR3 length: 14 amino acids. The ends were cut back, 5 bases at V and 3 bases at J, with 14 bases in the middle. CDR1 and CDR2 from the germline V gene are DFQATT and SNEGSKA (reference sequence). CDR3 residues: CSAESGGDNQPQHF. Written as DNA, the CDR3 is TGCAGTGCTGAGTCGGGCGGGGACAATCAGCCCCAGCATTTT.

This clonotype appeared a few times. The rearrangement uses TRBV12-3 or TRBV12-4 and TRBJ2-7; 9 nucleotides agree with TRBD2. This CDR3 is built from 19 residues. Trimming removed 1 base from V and 0 bases from J; junction bases left unmatched: 13. DNA for the CDR3: TGTGCCAGCAGTTTAGGGAGGCTAGCGGGGATTTTTAGCTCCTACGAGCAGTACTTC. It translates to CASSLGRLAGIFSSYEQYF.

Details on this clonotype: The germline gene is not matched at one end of the junction; a read error may be the cause. The chain is built from TRBV6-2 or TRBV6-3 and TRBJ2-5; 8 bases line up with TRBD2. CDR3 length equals 17 residues. The germline V gene encodes CDR1 MNHEY and CDR2 SVGEGT. DNA for the CDR3: TGTGTCAGCAGATCAATTAAATCGTTAGCGGGACAAGAGACCCAGTACTTC. Amino acid sequence: CVSRSIKSLAGQETQYF.